This TCR beta chain was obtained from a study of memory CD4+ T cells and cytomegalovirus serostatus. The sort gate was single viable CD3+CD4+CD8-CD45RO+ cells for memory CD4+ T cells. This clone was counted a few times. Its antigen is unidentified. CDR1 and CDR2 (germline): SEHNR, FQNEAQ (reference sequence). The CDR3 has 17 residues. V lost 4 bases and J lost 2; bases outside the gene matches: 8. Study-level results: CMV serostatus prediction reached median AUC around 0.94, or 0.89 with US-trained model.

TCRdb's table, derived via immunoSEQ multiplex PCR, lists solely in-frame clones and lacks some. The sample consists of roughly 86,000 clones, about four fifths of them appearing once. The rearrangement uses TRBV7-9 and TRBJ2-5, with 12 bases matching TRBD2. The sample consisted of memory CD4+ T cells from blood. The TCR comes from an adult in good health and CMV-seropositive. The CDR3 DNA reads as TGTGCCAGCAGCTCTTTGACTAGCGGGAGTGTTCAAGAGACCCAGTACTTC. Its translation: CASSSLTSGSVQETQYF.